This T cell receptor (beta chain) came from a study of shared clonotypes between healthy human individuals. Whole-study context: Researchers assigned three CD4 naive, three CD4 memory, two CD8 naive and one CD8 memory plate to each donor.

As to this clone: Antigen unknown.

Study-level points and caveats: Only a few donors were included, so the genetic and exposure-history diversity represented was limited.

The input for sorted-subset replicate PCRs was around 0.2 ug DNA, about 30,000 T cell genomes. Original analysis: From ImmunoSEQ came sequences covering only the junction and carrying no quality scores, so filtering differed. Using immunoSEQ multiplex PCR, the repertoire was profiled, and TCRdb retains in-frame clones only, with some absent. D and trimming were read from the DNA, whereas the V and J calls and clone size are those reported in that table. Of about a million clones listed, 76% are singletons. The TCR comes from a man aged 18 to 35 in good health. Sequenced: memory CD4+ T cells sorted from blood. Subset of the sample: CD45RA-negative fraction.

The CDR3 DNA reads TGCGCCAGCAGCTTGATTCGGGAGGCGGGGGAGACCCAGTACTTC. This sequence encodes CASSLIREAGETQYF. The chain combines TRBV5-1 with TRBJ2-5, with TRBD2 identical over 7 bases. After removal of 1 base from V and 5 bases from J, the junction contained 8 bases not matched to a gene. This CDR3 region has 15 residues. Germline V lookup: CDR1 SGHRS, CDR2 YFSETQ. Drawing the rest from reference TRBV5-1 and TRBJ2-5, the complete variable domain is KAGVTQTPRYLIKTRGQQVTLSCSPISGHRSVSWYQQTPGQGLQFLFEYFSETQRNKGNFPGRFSGRQFSNSRSEMNVSTLELGDSALYLCASSLIREAGETQYFGPGTRLLVL.